This T cell receptor beta chain originates from a study of T-cell reconstitution after alpha-beta-depleted transplantation in children. Concerning this clonotype itself: The antigen remains undetermined. A read error is possible here, since a much larger clone lies one base away.

Findings and limits, study-wide: The main origin of T-cell counts and diversity one year after transplant was newly produced T cells.

The germline CDR1 and CDR2 sequences are MDHEN and SYDVKM. The CDR3 has 15 residues. It was with unique molecular identifiers that the TCRbeta library was prepared. Using its own MiXCR run on the PCR reads, TCRdb lists one record per CDR3 protein. The data show around 700,000 distinct CDR3 sequences, about an eighth seen once. The chain links TRBV28 to TRBJ2-2; TRBD2 matches 9 bases. The specimen comprised PBMCs, sampled before TCRalphabeta/CD19-depleted stem cell transplant. The sequence came from a girl aged 2 to 10 with congenital amegakaryocytic thrombocytopenia, due to receive a stem cell transplant. The CDR3 protein is CASRGSGRNTRELFF. CDR3 bases: TGTGCCAGCAGAGGGAGCGGGAGGAACACCAGGGAGCTGTTTTTT.